The 3 T cell receptor beta chains presented below share a single source sample, sequenced in a study of CD8 T cells in Susac syndrome. Reverse transcription of roughly 0.5 to 1 ug RNA used random hexamers. TCRdb redid the calling of the immunoSEQ multiplex PCR reads with MiXCR, one entry per CDR3 protein. The sample holds about 150,000 distinct CDR3 sequences, approximately 94% seen once. Sequencing input: CD4+ T cells from PBMCs. The origin of the receptors is a human donor with Susac syndrome.

The chain is built from TRBV20-1 and TRBJ1-2; the match to TRBD1 covers 8 bases. Looked up from germline, CDR1 is DFQATT and CDR2 is SNEGSKA (reference sequence). With 4 bases clipped from V and 8 bases from J, the junction kept 6 bases outside the gene matches. The CDR3 contains 12 residues. CDR3 amino acids: CSATQDRDGYTF. DNA for the CDR3: TGCAGTGCTACCCAGGACAGGGACGGCTACACCTTC.

V and J are TRBV4-1 and TRBJ2-1, with TRBD2 as a possible D gene (5 bases). The length of the CDR3 is 14 residues. CDR1 and CDR2 from the germline V gene are MGHRA and YSYEKL. With 1 base removed from V and 9 bases from J, the gap between germline ends came to 13 bases. CDR3 amino acids: CASSQVTRRGEQFF. The CDR3 coding sequence is TGCGCCAGCAGCCAAGTAACGAGACGGGGTGAGCAGTTCTTC.

V is TRBV18 and J is TRBJ1-1, with unresolved D. The CDR3 contains 15 residues. CDR1 and CDR2 from the germline V gene are KGHSH and LQKENI. The V gene lost 2 bases and the J gene lost 1 base, with 11 bases spanning the gap. The CDR3 DNA is TGTGCCAGCTCACCAAGACCGCGACCGAACACTGAAGCTTTCTTT. Its protein product is CASSPRPRPNTEAFF. Full variable domain (outside the CDR3, taken from reference TRBV18 and TRBJ1-1): NAGVMQNPRHLVRRRGQEARLRCSPMKGHSHVYWYRQLPEEGLKFMVYLQKENIIDESGMPKERFSAEFPKEGPSILRIQQVVRGDSAAYFCASSPRPRPNTEAFFGQGTRLTVV.